The sequence of this T cell receptor (beta chain) was determined in a study of T-cell reconstitution after alpha-beta-depleted transplantation in children. In its sample, this clonotype was seen a few times. Unique molecular identifiers tagged the TCRbeta library. One entry per CDR3 protein, called by TCRdb with MiXCR from the PCR reads. The repertoire holds about 980,000 distinct CDR3 sequences, with about 29% as singletons. This CDR3 is built from 16 residues. Looked up from germline, CDR1 is PRHDT and CDR2 is FYEKMQ (reference sequence). With 5 bases removed from V and 8 bases from J, the gap between germline ends came to 22 bases.

The TCR originated in a boy younger than two who had a stem cell transplant for SCID, so the T cells may come from the graft donor. The chain is built from TRBV13 and TRBJ2-1; D is unclear. Here the sequenced sample was PBMCs, mostly from graft donor cells, taken 360 days after TCRalphabeta/CD19-depleted stem cell transplant. The CDR3 is CASSQSLIRVRDEQFF. DNA of the CDR3: TGTGCCAGCAGCCAAAGTCTAATCCGGGTTCGGGATGAGCAGTTCTTC.